A selection of T cell receptor beta chains follows, all from one sample in a study of OX40 agonist ivuxolimab in advanced cancers. Generated by immunoSEQ multiplex PCR, the TCRdb table keeps only in-frame clones and is missing some. The repertoire holds approximately 80,000 clones, with 70% to 90% as singletons. Source: CD4+ or CD8+ T cells sorted from blood, taken in a trial of the OX40 agonist ivuxolimab. These receptors were taken from an adult with an advanced solid tumor such as melanoma, head and neck, liver or kidney cancer. Each CDR3 is given with its conserved first and last residue. D genes are given only for firm matches. The size of a clone is reported for some rows only, either as once, few or many, or as a class for expanded clones.

size | J | D | V | DNA | CDR3
. | TRBJ2-7 | . | TRBV14 | TGTGCCAGCAGTTATGGAAGAGGGGGCTACGAGCAGTACTTC | CASSYGRGGYEQYF
. | TRBJ2-3 | . | TRBV5-4 | TGTGCCAGCAGCTCTTTTGGGGAAATCACAGATACGCAGTATTTT | CASSSFGEITDTQYF
. | TRBJ2-7 | TRBD2 | TRBV10-3 | TGTGCCATCAGTGAGTCGCTCCGCGGAGCCGGACTAGCGGGAGAATCCTACGAGCAGTACTTC | CAISESLRGAGLAGESYEQYF
. | TRBJ2-3 | . | TRBV28 | TGTGCCAGCAGTTTCTTGGGAGGCGTTGACACAGATACGCAGTATTTT | CASSFLGGVDTDTQYF
. | TRBJ1-5 | . | TRBV21-1 | TGTGCCAGCAGCAAATCGGGAATTACTTATAGCAATCAGCCCCAGCATTTT | CASSKSGITYSNQPQHF
. | TRBJ2-7 | TRBD2 | TRBV11-2 | TGTGCCAGCAGCTTAGTCTGGACTAGCGGGAGCTACGAGCAGTACTTC | CASSLVWTSGSYEQYF
. | TRBJ2-7 | . | TRBV2 | TGTGCCAGCAGGGACGGTTGGACGGGGCAGTACTTC | CASRDGWTGQYF
. | TRBJ1-1 | TRBD1 | TRBV7-2 | TGTGCCAGCAGCTGGGACAGGAGAACTGAAGCTTTCTTT | CASSWDRRTEAFF
. | TRBJ2-1 | TRBD1 | TRBV29-1 | TGCAGCGTCGGTGGACAGGGGTACAATGAGCAGTTCTTC | CSVGGQGYNEQFF
. | TRBJ2-3 | . | TRBV11-2 | TGTGCCAGCAGCTTACAAGTGGTCTCCACAGATACGCAGTATTTT | CASSLQVVSTDTQYF
. | TRBJ1-2 | . | TRBV4-1 | TGCGCCAGCAGCCAACACATTCTGGCTGATTATGGCTACACCTTC | CASSQHILADYGYTF
. | TRBJ2-7 | . | TRBV9 | TGTGCCAGCAGCGTGGGGGGTTCCTACGAGCAGTACTTC | CASSVGGSYEQYF
. | TRBJ1-2 | . | TRBV5-4 | TGTGCCAGCAGCTTGGAACGGTTCTATGGCTACACCTTC | CASSLERFYGYTF
. | TRBJ2-7 | . | TRBV4-1 | TGCGCCAGCAGCCAAGAGCCGGGATACAACTACGAGCAGTACTTC | CASSQEPGYNYEQYF
. | TRBJ2-7 | . | TRBV4-1 | TGCGCCAGCAGCCAAGAGTGGAGGGGCTACGAGCAGTACTTC | CASSQEWRGYEQYF
. | TRBJ2-1 | . | TRBV4-1 | TGCGCCAGCAGCCATCCCCTCGTATCCTCTGGCAATGAGCAGTTCTTC | CASSHPLVSSGNEQFF
. | TRBJ1-5 | . | TRBV10-1 | TGCGCCAGCAGTGAGTCAAGTCAGCCCCAGCATTTT | CASSESSQPQHF
. | TRBJ2-3 | . | TRBV2 | TGTGCCAGCAGTGAGGGGCTAGAGGTGACAGATACGCAGTATTTT | CASSEGLEVTDTQYF
. | TRBJ2-5 | . | TRBV12-5 | TGTGCTAGTGGTTTGGCTGTCGAAGAGACCCAGTACTTC | CASGLAVEETQYF
. | TRBJ2-2 | TRBD2 | TRBV7-9 | TGTGCCAGCAGTACTAGCGTAACGAACACCGGGGAGCTGTTTTTT | CASSTSVTNTGELFF
. | TRBJ2-3 | . | TRBV7-2 | TGTGCCAGCAGCCGGAGTGGCTACGCCACAGATACGCAGTATTTT | CASSRSGYATDTQYF
. | TRBJ2-7 | . | TRBV6-5 | TGTGCCAGCTCCTATAGGGGGTTGGTTTCCTACGAGCAGTACTTC | CASSYRGLVSYEQYF
once | TRBJ2-3 | . | TRBV4-2 | TGTGCCAGCAGCCAAGATAGGACAGTCACAGATACGCAGTATTTT | CASSQDRTVTDTQYF
. | TRBJ2-7 | . | TRBV2 | TGTGCCAGCAGTGAAAATACAGTCAGCTACGAGCAGTACTTC | CASSENTVSYEQYF
. | TRBJ2-2 | . | TRBV7-2 | TGTGCCAGCAGCTTAGCGGGGGACTGGGAGTCCCGGACCGGGGAGCTGTTTTTT | CASSLAGDWESRTGELFF
. | TRBJ2-3 | . | TRBV27 | TGTGCCAGCAGTTTATCTGGAGATACGCAGTATTTT | CASSLSGDTQYF
. | TRBJ2-3 | . | TRBV7-2 | TGTGCCAGCAGCTTACGGCAGATAAGCACAGATACGCAGTATTTT | CASSLRQISTDTQYF
. | TRBJ2-1 | TRBD2 | TRBV5-6 | TGTGCCAGCAGCACGATGGCTAGCGGGAGCGGCTACAATGAGCAGTTCTTC | CASSTMASGSGYNEQFF
. | TRBJ2-1 | TRBD2 | TRBV5-1 | TGCGCCAGCAGCAACCTAGCGGGAGTAGGCAATGAGCAGTTCTTC | CASSNLAGVGNEQFF
. | TRBJ2-7 | . | TRBV29-1 | TGCAGCGTTGAGAAAGCGTTCGACGAGCAGTACTTC | CSVEKAFDEQYF
. | TRBJ2-3 | . | TRBV4-1 | TGCGCCAGCAGCCAAAGAGGCACAGATACGCAGTATTTT | CASSQRGTDTQYF
. | TRBJ2-7 | TRBD1 | TRBV4-1 | TGCGCCAGCAGCTCTACAGGGGCGCTCTACGAGCAGTACTTC | CASSSTGALYEQYF
. | TRBJ1-2 | TRBD1 | TRBV5-1 | TGCGCCAGCAGCTCTACAGGGGAAAACGGCTACACCTTC | CASSSTGENGYTF
. | TRBJ2-7 | . | TRBV5-4 | TGTGCCAGCAGCTTTGGAGCGACTAGGCTGTACGAGCAGTACTTC | CASSFGATRLYEQYF
. | TRBJ2-3 | TRBD1 | TRBV27 | TGTGCCAGCAGGGGACAAGGGACAGGGGGGGACTGGGATACGCAGTATTTT | CASRGQGTGGDWDTQYF
. | TRBJ1-1 | . | TRBV28 | TGTGCCAGCAGTTTCTCGTTTCAGGGATTTGTAGCTTTCTTT | CASSFSFQGFVAFF
. | TRBJ2-1 | TRBD2 | TRBV19 | TGTGCCAGTAGTCCCCGGACTAGCGGGAGGGCCGCCGATGAGCAGTTCTTC | CASSPRTSGRAADEQFF
. | TRBJ1-1 | . | TRBV28 | TGTGCCAGCAGTACTGTAAACACTGAAGCTTTCTTT | CASSTVNTEAFF
. | TRBJ2-3 | . | TRBV11-3 | TGTGCCAGCAGCTCGAACGCAGATACGCAGTATTTT | CASSSNADTQYF
. | TRBJ1-2 | . | TRBV14 | TGTGCCAGCAGCCAAGGAATGGGAGGCCTAGGGGGCTACACCTTC | CASSQGMGGLGGYTF
. | TRBJ2-3 | TRBD2 | TRBV4-2 | TGTGCCAGCAGCCAAGATGCGACTAGCGGGAAAAGCCTCCCGCAGTATTTT | CASSQDATSGKSLPQYF
. | TRBJ2-3 | TRBD2 | TRBV5-6 | TGTGCCAGCAGCTTGCTGAGACTAGCTATCGAAGGAACAGATACGCAGTATTTT | CASSLLRLAIEGTDTQYF
. | TRBJ2-3 | TRBD1 | TRBV30 | TGTGCCTGGACCGGGACAGGGCACACAGATACGCAGTATTTT | CAWTGTGHTDTQYF